This passage covers 2 T cell receptor beta chains from one sample sequenced in a study of blood T cell repertoires in COVID-19. The method was immunoSEQ multiplex PCR; TCRdb's version includes in-frame clones alone and lacks a portion of them. The sample consists of some 150,000 clones, around 84% of them appearing once. Sequenced material: peripheral blood. These receptors came from an older woman with acute or convalescent COVID-19.

The chain has TRBV19 and TRBJ2-1; 8 nucleotides align to TRBD2. Looked up from germline, CDR1 is LNHDA and CDR2 is SQIVND (reference sequence). The CDR3 is 15 residues long. The V segment lost 7 bases and the J segment 1 base; nucleotides outside the gene matches: 6. CDR3 in amino acids: CASTRGGGSYNEQFF. The CDR3 nucleotides read TGTGCCAGTACACGGGGCGGGGGGTCCTACAATGAGCAGTTCTTC.

The V gene is TRBV2, the J gene TRBJ2-2; D may be TRBD2 (6 bases). Trimming removed 7 bases at V and 2 bases at J, with 11 bases between. This CDR3 is built from 14 residues. The germline V gene has CDR1 SNHLY and CDR2 FYNNEI. This chain's CDR3 is CASITSLNTGELFF. CDR3 coding DNA: TGTGCCAGCATAACTAGCCTAAACACCGGGGAGCTGTTTTTT. The variable domain in full, completed from reference TRBV2 and TRBJ2-2, reads EPEVTQTPSHQVTQMGQEVILRCVPISNHLYFYWYRQILGQKVEFLVSFYNNEISEKSEIFDDQFSVERPDGSNFTLKIRSTKLEDSAMYFCASITSLNTGELFFGEGSRLTVL.